The 29 T cell receptor beta chains reported below all come from one sample, sequenced in a study of cytomegalovirus exposure and HLA in healthy donors. It was with 60 Vbeta and 13 Jbeta primers that the PCR ran. Produced via immunoSEQ multiplex PCR; TCRdb's table is partial and in-frame only. The sample holds about 170,000 clones; around 84% are singletons and the top ten take over 2%. Sequencing was performed on PBMCs. Receptor source: a man aged 25-45 years in good health and CMV-seropositive.

The chain employs TRBV7-2 and TRBJ2-1, with D possibly TRBD1 on 5 matching bases. CDR3 length: 16 residues. V was cut by 4 bases and J by 0 bases, with 13 bases left in between. Germline lookup yields CDR1 SGHTA and CDR2 FQGNSA. The DNA for the CDR3 is TGTGCCAGCAGCTATGGACACCTAAGCTCCTACAATGAGCAGTTCTTC. This sequence encodes CASSYGHLSSYNEQFF.

The J gene is TRBJ2-1, the V gene TRBV5-1; 11 nucleotides agree with TRBD2. The CDR3 is made up of 16 amino acids. Trimming took 4 bases from V and 0 from J; bases not matched to a gene: 3. Germline CDR1 SGHRS, CDR2 YFSETQ. CDR3 sequence: CASSTGLAVSYNEQFF. DNA for the CDR3: TGCGCCAGCAGCACGGGACTAGCGGTCTCCTACAATGAGCAGTTCTTC.

The V call is TRBV19, the J call TRBJ1-1, with 8 nucleotides matching TRBD1. The junction had 8 bases not matched to a gene; V was cut back by 6 bases and J by 5 bases. Germline CDR1 and CDR2: LNHDA and SQIVND (reference sequence). The CDR3 covers 14 residues. CDR3 loop: CASRLQGARTEAFF. As DNA, the CDR3 is TGTGCCAGTAGACTCCAGGGGGCGCGAACTGAAGCTTTCTTT.

The gene calls are TRBV4-3 and TRBJ2-1, with a possible D match to TRBD2 (6 bases). This CDR3 has 15 residues. The germline V gene has CDR1 LGHNA and CDR2 YSLEER. V lost 0 bases and J 10 bases, leaving 16 bases between the germline ends. CDR3 nucleotide sequence: TGCGCCAGCAGCCAAGATCCGGGAGCCGGACGGGAGCAGTTCTTC. Encoded protein: CASSQDPGAGREQFF.

The V and J genes are TRBV11-2 and TRBJ2-3; 8 nucleotides align to TRBD1. This CDR3 comprises 18 residues. Germline CDR1 and CDR2: SGHAT and FQNNGV. V shed 1 base and J 0 bases; nucleotides not matched to a gene: 9. The CDR3 loop is CASSLVSVGTGSTDTQYF. The DNA of the CDR3 is TGTGCCAGCAGCTTAGTTTCGGTCGGGACAGGAAGCACAGATACGCAGTATTTT. Full variable domain (outside the CDR3, taken from reference TRBV11-2 and TRBJ2-3): EAGVAQSPRYKIIEKRQSVAFWCNPISGHATLYWYQQILGQGPKLLIQFQNNGVVDDSQLPKDRFSAERLKGVDSTLKIQPAKLEDSAVYLCASSLVSVGTGSTDTQYFGPGTRLTVL.

The chain links TRBV7-2 to TRBJ2-5; 8 nucleotides align to TRBD2. J lost 2 bases, V lost 0 bases, and 5 bases had no gene match. The CDR3 extends over 16 amino acids. The V gene's germline CDR1 is SGHTA and CDR2 FQGNSA. The CDR3 DNA sequence: TGTGCCAGCAGCTTAGCGGCTAGCGGGCCTCAAGAGACCCAGTACTTC. Amino acids: CASSLAASGPQETQYF.

The genes are TRBV7-2 and TRBJ1-2; a possible D gene is TRBD1 (5 bases). The V gene's germline CDR1 is SGHTA and CDR2 FQGNSA. There are 17 residues in the CDR3. The V gene lost 3 bases and the J gene lost 1 base, with 18 bases spanning the gap. The CDR3 region has the DNA TGTGCCAGCAGCTTGTCTTGGGCAGGGCTTCTTAACTATGGCTACACCTTC. This codes for CASSLSWAGLLNYGYTF.

V is TRBV7-2 and J is TRBJ1-2, with TRBD1 matching over 7 bases. CDR1 and CDR2 from the germline V gene are SGHTA and FQGNSA. The CDR3 is made up of 14 amino acids. Germline trimming cut 1 base from V and 5 bases from J; bases unmatched to any gene: 4. The CDR3 sequence: CASSLEGARYGYTF. CDR3 bases: TGTGCCAGCAGCTTAGAGGGGGCGCGGTATGGCTACACCTTC.

This clone has a single count. The chain combines TRBV6-1 with TRBJ2-7; TRBD2 matches at 9 bases. Germline CDR1 reads MNHNS; CDR2 reads SASEGT. The CDR3 runs 13 residues. V lost 6 bases to trimming and J lost 7 bases; unmatched junction nucleotides: 7. CDR3 coding DNA: TGTGCCAGCAGCGCCGAGACTAGCGGAGAGCAGTACGTC. Protein product: CASSAETSGEQYV.

This sequence joins TRBV30 and TRBJ2-7; D gene uncertain. Germline V CDR1 and CDR2: GTSNPN, SVGIG (reference sequence). The ends were cut back, 2 bases at V and 0 bases at J, with 8 bases in the middle. The CDR3 is made up of 13 amino acids. CDR3 protein: CAWSRHSSYEQYF. The CDR3 DNA sequence: TGTGCCTGGAGTCGGCACAGCTCCTACGAGCAGTACTTC.

This clone showed up just a few times. The chain couples TRBV29-1 to TRBJ1-1; D ambiguous. Germline assignment: CDR1 SQVTM and CDR2 ANQGSEA. The V end was cut by 1 base, the J end by 3 bases, with 3 bases between. CDR3 size: 11 residues. The CDR3 protein is CSVEAYTEAFF. The CDR3 nucleotides read TGCAGCGTTGAAGCATACACTGAAGCTTTCTTT.

The chain is built from TRBV27 and TRBJ2-2; 10 bases match TRBD1. The V and J ends lost 0 bases and 5 bases, in that order; junction bases with no gene match: 6. The germline CDR1 and CDR2 sequences are MNHEY and SMNVEV (reference sequence). This CDR3 is built from 17 residues. The CDR3 coding sequence is TGTGCCAGCAGTTTATCGAGGGGGACAGGGGTAACCGGGGAGCTGTTTTTT. Translated: CASSLSRGTGVTGELFF.

This sequence joins TRBV28 and TRBJ2-1; D remains unclear. Germline loops: CDR1 MDHEN, CDR2 SYDVKM. The CDR3 is 16 residues long. The V end was cut by 1 base, the J end by 4 bases, with 14 bases between. CDR3 residues: CASSLYPVPTYNEQFF. The CDR3 DNA sequence: TGTGCCAGCAGTTTATACCCCGTCCCCACATACAATGAGCAGTTCTTC.

This sequence joins TRBV19 and TRBJ2-2, with 11 nucleotides matching TRBD2. This CDR3 is 15 amino acids long. The V gene end was trimmed by 3 bases and the J gene end by 8 bases; junction bases not matched to a gene: 5. Germline-derived CDR1 and CDR2 are LNHDA and SQIVND (reference sequence). CDR3 in DNA: TGTGCCAGTAGTATTGTAGCGGGAGGGCCTGGGGAGCTGTTTTTT. It yields the protein CASSIVAGGPGELFF.

This clone has just a few counts. The J gene is TRBJ2-6, the V gene TRBV19; the D gene is possibly TRBD2 (5 bases). The CDR3 totals 17 residues. The ends were cut back, 7 bases at V and 2 bases at J, with 18 bases in the middle. Germline V gives CDR1 LNHDA, CDR2 SQIVND (reference sequence). The CDR3 protein is CASTSSRTLTGANVLTF. The CDR3, as DNA: TGTGCCAGTACTTCCTCTCGGACTCTCACTGGGGCCAACGTCCTGACTTTC. The whole variable domain, filled in from reference TRBV19 and TRBJ2-6, reads DGGITQSPKYLFRKEGQNVTLSCEQNLNHDAMYWYRQDPGQGLRLIYYSQIVNDFQKGDIAEGYSVSREKKESFPLTVTSAQKNPTAFYLCASTSSRTLTGANVLTFGAGSRLTVL.

The chain carries TRBV5-6 and TRBJ2-2; 7 bases agree with TRBD1. Germline V gene lookup returns CDR1 SGHDT and CDR2 YYEEEE. The V gene end was trimmed by 0 bases and the J gene end by 7 bases; junction bases not matched to a gene: 3. CDR3 length: 14 amino acids. CDR3 nucleotide sequence: TGTGCCAGCAGCTTGGTACAGGGGCACGGGGAGCTGTTTTTT. Translation gives CASSLVQGHGELFF. Full variable domain (missing parts from reference TRBV5-6 and TRBJ2-2): DAGVTQSPTHLIKTRGQQVTLRCSPKSGHDTVSWYQQALGQGPQFIFQYYEEEERQRGNFPDRFSGHQFPNYSSELNVNALLLGDSALYLCASSLVQGHGELFFGEGSRLTVL.

J is TRBJ2-1 and V is TRBV19; D may be TRBD2 (6 bases). The CDR3 length is 15 residues. The V gene's germline CDR1 is LNHDA and CDR2 SQIVND (reference sequence). V was trimmed by 3 bases and J by 2 bases, leaving 11 bases between them. The CDR3 loop reads CASSISLATYNEQFF. The CDR3, as DNA: TGTGCCAGTAGTATTAGTCTAGCGACCTACAATGAGCAGTTCTTC. Filled out from reference TRBV19 and TRBJ2-1, the complete variable domain reads DGGITQSPKYLFRKEGQNVTLSCEQNLNHDAMYWYRQDPGQGLRLIYYSQIVNDFQKGDIAEGYSVSREKKESFPLTVTSAQKNPTAFYLCASSISLATYNEQFFGPGTRLTVL.

The chain couples TRBV7-9 to TRBJ2-1; perhaps TRBD2 as D (6 bases). The CDR3 length is 17 residues. The germline V gene encodes CDR1 SEHNR and CDR2 FQNEAQ (reference sequence). V lost 0 bases to trimming and J lost 4 bases, with 16 bases between them. For the CDR3, the DNA is TGTGCCAGCAGCTTAGCTTTGACGCGGGATCCTTACAATGAGCAGTTCTTC. Protein product: CASSLALTRDPYNEQFF. The full variable domain, rest sourced from reference TRBV7-9 and TRBJ2-1, is DTGVSQNPRHKITKRGQNVTFRCDPISEHNRLYWYRQTLGQGPEFLTYFQNEAQLEKSRLLSDRFSAERPKGSFSTLEIQRTEQGDSAMYLCASSLALTRDPYNEQFFGPGTRLTVL.

This clone was picked up a small number of times. This sequence joins TRBV18 and TRBJ1-1; D is perhaps TRBD1 (5 bases). Deletions cut 3 bases from V and 0 bases from J, with 8 bases between. Germline CDR1 is KGHSH and CDR2 is LQKENI. The CDR3 is made up of 14 amino acids. CDR3 in DNA: TGTGCCAGCTCACCCGGACATATGAACACTGAAGCTTTCTTT. It translates to CASSPGHMNTEAFF.

The chain links TRBV12-5 to TRBJ1-4, with 7 bases identical to TRBD1. CDR1 is LGHNT and CDR2 is FRNRAP in the germline V gene. Unmatched junction bases numbered 6, after V lost 6 bases and J lost 5 bases. This CDR3 spans 14 amino acids. This CDR3 is CASGPGQPNEKLFF. The CDR3 DNA is TGTGCTAGTGGCCCGGGACAGCCGAATGAAAAACTGTTTTTT.

Note on this clone: The sample has other DNA sequences that encode this CDR3 too. The chain uses TRBV4-3 and TRBJ1-1; D unclear. V shed 0 bases and J shed 2 bases, with 4 bases lying between them. This CDR3 has 13 residues. CDR1 is LGHNA, CDR2 YSLEER, per germline. The CDR3 bases are TGCGCCAGCAGCCAAGACAGAAACACTGAAGCTTTCTTT. It yields the protein CASSQDRNTEAFF.

The V call is TRBV12-5, the J call TRBJ1-2; D not resolved. Germline V gene sequence: CDR1 LGHNT, CDR2 FRNRAP. The CDR3 is 13 amino acids. Trimming left V 3 bases short and J 2 bases short, with 7 bases between. The CDR3 sequence is CASGFHSNYGYTF. Written as DNA, the CDR3 is TGTGCTAGTGGTTTCCACTCAAACTATGGCTACACCTTC. The entire variable domain, with the rest obtained from reference TRBV12-5 and TRBJ1-2, is as follows: DARVTQTPRHKVTEMGQEVTMRCQPILGHNTVFWYRQTMMQGLELLAYFRNRAPLDDSGMPKDRFSAEMPDATLATLKIQPSEPRDSAVYFCASGFHSNYGYTFGSGTRLTVV.

This sequence joins TRBV28 and TRBJ1-3; tentatively, D is TRBD1 (5 bases). The germline V gene encodes CDR1 MDHEN and CDR2 SYDVKM. The CDR3 loop spans 16 amino acids. The V end lost 5 bases, the J end lost 2 bases, and 16 bases lay between the germline ends. CDR3 sequence reads: CASSRPPDSAGNTIYF. Written as DNA, the CDR3 is TGTGCCAGCAGTCGACCCCCCGACAGTGCTGGAAACACCATATATTTT.

This chain links TRBV27 with TRBJ1-5; 10 nucleotides line up with TRBD1. CDR3 length equals 14 residues. V shed 3 bases and J 7 bases; nucleotides not matched to a gene: 3. Germline-derived CDR1 and CDR2 are MNHEY and SMNVEV (reference sequence). The CDR3 sequence: CASSLTGGGQPQHF. The CDR3 nucleotides read TGTGCCAGCAGTTTGACAGGGGGCGGGCAGCCCCAGCATTTT.

The chain joins TRBV23-1 to TRBJ2-5; maybe TRBD2 (5 bases). TRBV23-1 is an open reading frame, and its role is uncertain. This CDR3 region has 13 residues. V dropped 6 bases and J dropped 5 bases, with 13 bases sitting between them. CDR3 DNA sequence: TGCGCCAGCAGCCGGACTGACGACGAGACCCAGTACTTC. As protein: CASSRTDDETQYF.

The V call is TRBV2, the J call TRBJ2-5, with D tentatively TRBD2 (6 bases). The CDR3 is made up of 14 amino acids. Trimming stripped 3 bases from V and 1 base from J, with 9 bases between. Germline V CDR1 and CDR2: SNHLY, FYNNEI. The CDR3 region has the DNA TGTGCCAGCAGTGAGCGGGGCTCCCAAGAGACCCAGTACTTC. Translation gives CASSERGSQETQYF.

V usage is TRBV27 and J usage is TRBJ2-3; 7 bases are a match to TRBD1. Germline CDR1 is MNHEY and CDR2 is SMNVEV (reference sequence). V dropped 8 bases and J dropped 3; count of bases not matched to a gene: 8. This CDR3 spans 14 amino acids. The CDR3 reads CASHYKTGTDTQYF. In DNA form, the CDR3 reads TGTGCCAGCCACTATAAGACAGGGACAGATACGCAGTATTTT.

The chain links TRBV4-1 to TRBJ2-5, with unresolved D. Trimming removed 0 bases at V and 2 bases at J, with 7 bases between. The CDR3 covers 14 residues. Germline-derived CDR1 and CDR2 are MGHRA and YSYEKL. CDR3 nucleotides: TGCGCCAGCAGCCAAGATTCGGTTCAAGAGACCCAGTACTTC. It encodes CASSQDSVQETQYF.

The chain joins TRBV5-1 to TRBJ2-2; 7 nucleotides match TRBD1. V was pared by 3 bases and J by 4 bases, with 15 bases of the junction left unmatched. The CDR3 totals 18 residues. CDR1 SGHRS and CDR2 YFSETQ come from the germline V gene. This chain's CDR3 is CASSSQQTGSPLTGELFF. In DNA form, the CDR3 reads TGCGCCAGCAGCTCCCAACAGACAGGGTCCCCACTCACCGGGGAGCTGTTTTTT.